The sequence of this T cell receptor beta chain was determined in a study of T-cell reconstitution after alpha-beta-depleted transplantation in children. Germline V CDR1 and CDR2: SGHAT, FQNNGV. V lost 0 bases and J 7 bases, leaving 16 bases between the germline ends. There are 16 residues in the CDR3. Study results and caveats: At around two months after transplant, the alpha-beta T cells were reportedly derived from several hundred expanded clones that came from non-depleted graft cells. It was newly produced T cells that mostly accounted for T-cell counts and diversity one year after transplant. High day-60 TCRbeta diversity in some patients came from surviving recipient T cells and thymic progenitors.

Researchers prepared the TCRbeta library using unique molecular identifiers, the study reports. TCRdb used MiXCR to reprocess the PCR reads, holding one entry per CDR3 protein. The profile shows fewer than 550,000 distinct CDR3 sequences, more than 9% of them singletons. This clonotype was detected many times. Antigen unknown. This receptor was identified in a child aged 2-9 years with inherited bone marrow failure, due to receive a stem cell transplant. The starting material was PBMCs, obtained before TCRalphabeta/CD19-depleted stem cell transplant. The chain carries TRBV11-2 and TRBJ2-1, with D maybe TRBD2 (5 bases). CDR3 nucleotides: TGTGCCAGCAGCTTAGACAGTCTAGCTGGAACAAATGAGCAGTTCTTC. It is translated as CASSLDSLAGTNEQFF.